These T cell receptor beta chains were read from a single sample in a study of blood T cell repertoires in COVID-19. This table comes from immunoSEQ multiplex PCR, and its TCRdb copy is limited to in-frame clones, with some not included. This table has about 200,000 clones, 75% to 90% appearing once. The sequenced sample was PBMCs or T cells enriched from blood (not recorded which). Receptors were obtained from a woman between 35 and 50 years old with acute COVID-19. Both conserved end residues are part of each CDR3. A D gene is named only where the DNA matches it firmly.

V gene	D gene	CDR3 length	J gene	CDR3 protein
TRBV12-5	TRBD2	20	TRBJ2-2	CASSPPRGAGVSSGTGELFF
TRBV30	.	13	TRBJ1-6	CAWSPQGNSPLHF
TRBV7-2	TRBD1	16	TRBJ2-1	CASSVNRGISYNEQFF
TRBV4-1	TRBD2	16	TRBJ2-1	CASSQDGASGYNEQFF
TRBV7-9	TRBD1	11	TRBJ1-2	CASSRDSGYTF
TRBV7-9	TRBD1	15	TRBJ1-1	CASSLRQGTNTEAFF
TRBV5-1	TRBD1	15	TRBJ1-1	CASSWTGDSYTEAFF
TRBV5-1	.	15	TRBJ2-5	CASSSHRTVQETQYF
TRBV29-1	.	13	TRBJ2-5	CSVDAGRQETQYF
TRBV29-1	TRBD2	14	TRBJ2-2	CSGAEAGGTGELFF
TRBV9	.	12	TRBJ2-1	CASSGTGTEQFF
TRBV25-1	.	18	TRBJ1-3	CASSERGIGTGTGNTIYF
TRBV4-1	TRBD1	19	TRBJ1-4	CASSQVQGMLSSTNEKLFF
TRBV24-1	TRBD2	18	TRBJ2-3	CATSDPSGRLAGTDTQYF
TRBV7-9	TRBD2	14	TRBJ2-7	CASSFAGGNYEQYF
TRBV6-1	TRBD1	15	TRBJ1-6	CASSEATGGGTPLHF
TRBV28	.	12	TRBJ1-2	CASSMDRYGYTF
TRBV18	TRBD1	14	TRBJ1-2	CASSPERQGDGYTF
TRBV5-1	TRBD2	17	TRBJ2-5	CASSPGVSGGVQETQYF
TRBV19	TRBD2	15	TRBJ2-2	CASSMGSGSPGELFF
TRBV30	.	12	TRBJ2-7	CAWSSTSYEQYF
TRBV7-2	.	14	TRBJ1-1	CASSQTGLNTEAFF
TRBV18	TRBD1	13	TRBJ1-2	CASSQGQMDGYTF
TRBV6-5	TRBD1	15	TRBJ1-6	CASSLLQGVDSPLHF
TRBV6-5	.	14	TRBJ2-5	CASRQGRGSQTQYF
TRBV10-3	TRBD1	15	TRBJ2-7	CAISGGQGTLREQYF
TRBV5-4	TRBD2	15	TRBJ2-1	CASSPSGRAEDEQFF
TRBV19	.	13	TRBJ2-7	CASNFRGGYEQYF
TRBV5-4	TRBD2	15	TRBJ2-3	CASTLMGGGTDTQYF
TRBV19	TRBD2	17	TRBJ2-2	CASSILRLAGATGELFF